This T cell receptor (beta chain) was found in a study of blood T cell repertoires in COVID-19. Study at large: Sites across the United States, Italy and Spain contributed samples from acute and convalescent COVID-19.

Using immunoSEQ multiplex PCR, the repertoire was profiled, and TCRdb retains in-frame clones only, with some absent. This table holds 65,000 to 100,000 clones, roughly nine tenths found once. The junction had 6 bases not matched to a gene; V was cut back by 9 bases and J by 5 bases. The CDR3 is 12 amino acids. Germline-derived CDR1 and CDR2 are LNHDA and SQIVND (reference sequence). The V call is TRBV19, the J call TRBJ1-1; TRBD1 matches 7 bases. The receptor was isolated from a man aged 50 or older with acute or convalescent COVID-19. Specimen: peripheral blood. DNA of the CDR3: TGTGCCAGCAGGGACAGATGGACTGAAGCTTTCTTT. Encoded protein: CASRDRWTEAFF.